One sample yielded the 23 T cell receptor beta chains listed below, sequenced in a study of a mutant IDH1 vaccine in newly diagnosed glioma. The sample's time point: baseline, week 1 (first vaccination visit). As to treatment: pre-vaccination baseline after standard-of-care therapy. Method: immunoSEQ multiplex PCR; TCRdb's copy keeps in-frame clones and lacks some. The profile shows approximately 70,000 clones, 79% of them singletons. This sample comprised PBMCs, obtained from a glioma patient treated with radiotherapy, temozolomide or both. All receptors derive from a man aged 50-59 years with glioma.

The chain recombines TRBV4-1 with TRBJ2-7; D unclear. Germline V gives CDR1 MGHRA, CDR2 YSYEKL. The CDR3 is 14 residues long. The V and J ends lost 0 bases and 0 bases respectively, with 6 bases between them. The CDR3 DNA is TGCGCCAGCAGCCAAGAACAGCGCTCCTACGAGCAGTACTTC. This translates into CASSQEQRSYEQYF.

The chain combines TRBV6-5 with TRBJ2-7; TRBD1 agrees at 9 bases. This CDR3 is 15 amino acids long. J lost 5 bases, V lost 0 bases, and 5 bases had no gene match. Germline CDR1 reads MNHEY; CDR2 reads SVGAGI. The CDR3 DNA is TGTGCCAGCAGTTACTCCACAGGGGGCTGGAACGAGCAGTACTTC. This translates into CASSYSTGGWNEQYF.

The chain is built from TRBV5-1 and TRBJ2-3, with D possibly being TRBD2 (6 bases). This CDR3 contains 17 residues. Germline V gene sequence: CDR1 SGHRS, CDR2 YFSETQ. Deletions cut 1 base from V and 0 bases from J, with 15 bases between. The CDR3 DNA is TGCGCCAGCAGCTTGCCCGCCGGGACTCCGAGCACAGATACGCAGTATTTT. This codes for CASSLPAGTPSTDTQYF.

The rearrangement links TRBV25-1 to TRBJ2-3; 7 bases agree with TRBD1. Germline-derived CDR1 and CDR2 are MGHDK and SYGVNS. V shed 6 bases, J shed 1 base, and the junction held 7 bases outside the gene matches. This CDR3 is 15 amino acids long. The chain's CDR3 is CASRQGPGGTDTQYF. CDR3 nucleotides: TGTGCCAGCAGACAGGGGCCAGGAGGCACAGATACGCAGTATTTT.

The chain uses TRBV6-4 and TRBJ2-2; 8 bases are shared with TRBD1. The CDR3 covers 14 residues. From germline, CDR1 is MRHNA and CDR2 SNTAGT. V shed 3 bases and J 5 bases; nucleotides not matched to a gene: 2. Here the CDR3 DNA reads TGTGCCAGCAGTGATCGGACAGGGACCGGGGAGCTGTTTTTT. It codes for CASSDRTGTGELFF.

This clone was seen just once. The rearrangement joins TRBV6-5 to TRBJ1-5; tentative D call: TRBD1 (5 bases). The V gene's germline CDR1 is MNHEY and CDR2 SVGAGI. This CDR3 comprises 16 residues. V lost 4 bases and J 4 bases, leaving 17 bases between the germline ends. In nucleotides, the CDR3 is TGTGCCAGCAGTTCCGAGACGGGGCCTCGAAATCAGCCCCAGCATTTT. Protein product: CASSSETGPRNQPQHF.

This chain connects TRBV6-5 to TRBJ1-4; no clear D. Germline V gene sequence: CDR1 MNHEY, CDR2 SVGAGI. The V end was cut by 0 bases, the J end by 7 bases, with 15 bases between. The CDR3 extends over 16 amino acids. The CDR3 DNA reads TGTGCCAGCAGTTACTCGAACGCCGCTGAAGGTGAAAAACTGTTTTTT. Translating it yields CASSYSNAAEGEKLFF.

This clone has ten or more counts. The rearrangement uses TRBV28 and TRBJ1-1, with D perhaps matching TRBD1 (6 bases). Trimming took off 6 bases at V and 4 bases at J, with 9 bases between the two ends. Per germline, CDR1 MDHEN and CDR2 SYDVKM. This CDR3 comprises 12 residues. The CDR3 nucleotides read TGTGCCAGCAGCATGGACAGCACTGAAGCTTTCTTT. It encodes CASSMDSTEAFF.

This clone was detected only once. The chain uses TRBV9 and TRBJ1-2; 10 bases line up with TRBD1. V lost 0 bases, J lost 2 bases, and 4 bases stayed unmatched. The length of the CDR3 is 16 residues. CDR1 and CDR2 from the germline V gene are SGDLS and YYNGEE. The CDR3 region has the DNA TGTGCCAGCAGCGTAGCTAGGGGACAGGGGAACTATGGCTACACCTTC. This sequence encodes CASSVARGQGNYGYTF.

The CDR3 sequence is CASRKTRGTDTQYF. DNA of the CDR3: TGTGCCAGCAGAAAGACAAGAGGCACAGATACGCAGTATTTT. The V and J genes are TRBV27 and TRBJ2-3; unclear D gene. Trimming left V 6 bases short and J 1 base short, with 11 bases between. Germline V CDR1 and CDR2: MNHEY, SMNVEV (reference sequence). The CDR3 contains 14 residues.

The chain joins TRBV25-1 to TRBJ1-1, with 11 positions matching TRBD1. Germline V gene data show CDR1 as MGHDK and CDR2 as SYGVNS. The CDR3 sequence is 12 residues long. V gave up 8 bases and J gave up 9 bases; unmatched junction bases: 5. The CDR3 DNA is TGTGCCAGCGGATGGACAGGGGGCAAAGCTTTCTTT. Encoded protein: CASGWTGGKAFF.

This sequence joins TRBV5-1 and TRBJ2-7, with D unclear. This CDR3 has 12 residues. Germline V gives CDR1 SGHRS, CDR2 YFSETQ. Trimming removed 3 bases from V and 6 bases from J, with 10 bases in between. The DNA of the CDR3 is TGCGCCAGCAGCTCCGGACGGAGCGAGCAGTACTTC. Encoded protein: CASSSGRSEQYF.

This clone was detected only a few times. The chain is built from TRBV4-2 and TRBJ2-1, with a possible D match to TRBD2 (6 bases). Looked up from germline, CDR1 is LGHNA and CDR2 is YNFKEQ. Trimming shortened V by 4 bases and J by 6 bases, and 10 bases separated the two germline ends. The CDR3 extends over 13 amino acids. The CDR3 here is CASSREGGNEQFF. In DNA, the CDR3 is TGTGCCAGCAGCCGAGAGGGAGGCAATGAGCAGTTCTTC.

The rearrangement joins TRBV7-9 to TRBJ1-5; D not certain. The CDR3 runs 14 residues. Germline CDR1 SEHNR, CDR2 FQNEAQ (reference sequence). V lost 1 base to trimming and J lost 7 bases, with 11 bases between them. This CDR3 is CASSLGGGSQPQHF. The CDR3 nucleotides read TGTGCCAGCAGCTTAGGAGGCGGTAGCCAGCCCCAGCATTTT.

Written as DNA, the CDR3 is TGCAGCGCCCGGGACCGACAGCCCTCCTACGAGCAGTACTTC. This encodes CSARDRQPSYEQYF. The chain has TRBV29-1 and TRBJ2-7, with D perhaps given as TRBD1 or TRBD2 (5 bases each). This CDR3 region has 14 residues. Trimming cost V 7 bases and J 0 bases, with 16 bases left between them. Germline V lookup: CDR1 SQVTM, CDR2 ANQGSEA.

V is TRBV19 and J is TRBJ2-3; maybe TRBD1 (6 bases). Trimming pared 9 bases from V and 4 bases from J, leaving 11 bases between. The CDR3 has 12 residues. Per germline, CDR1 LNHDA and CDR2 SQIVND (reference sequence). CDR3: CASEGQPDTQYF. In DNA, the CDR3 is TGTGCCAGCGAAGGACAGCCAGATACGCAGTATTTT. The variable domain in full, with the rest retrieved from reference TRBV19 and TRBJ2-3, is DGGITQSPKYLFRKEGQNVTLSCEQNLNHDAMYWYRQDPGQGLRLIYYSQIVNDFQKGDIAEGYSVSREKKESFPLTVTSAQKNPTAFYLCASEGQPDTQYFGPGTRLTVL.

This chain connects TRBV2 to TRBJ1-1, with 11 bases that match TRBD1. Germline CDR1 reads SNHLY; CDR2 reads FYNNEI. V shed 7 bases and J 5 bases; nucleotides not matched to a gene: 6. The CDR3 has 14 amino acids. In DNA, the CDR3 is TGTGCCAGCACCCCGGACAGGGGGCTGACTGAAGCTTTCTTT. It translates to CASTPDRGLTEAFF.

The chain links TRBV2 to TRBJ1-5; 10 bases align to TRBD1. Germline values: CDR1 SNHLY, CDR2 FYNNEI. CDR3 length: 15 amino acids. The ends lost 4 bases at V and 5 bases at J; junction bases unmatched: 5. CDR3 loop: CASSGRTGGDQPQHF. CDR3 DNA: TGTGCCAGCAGTGGGAGGACAGGGGGGGATCAGCCCCAGCATTTT. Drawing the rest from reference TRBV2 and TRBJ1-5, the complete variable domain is EPEVTQTPSHQVTQMGQEVILRCVPISNHLYFYWYRQILGQKVEFLVSFYNNEISEKSEIFDDQFSVERPDGSNFTLKIRSTKLEDSAMYFCASSGRTGGDQPQHFGDGTRLSIL.

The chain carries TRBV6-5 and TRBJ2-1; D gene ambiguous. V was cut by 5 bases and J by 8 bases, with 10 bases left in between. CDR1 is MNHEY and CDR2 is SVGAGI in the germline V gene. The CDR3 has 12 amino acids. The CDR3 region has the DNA TGTGCCAGCAGTACCCCTTCCCATGAGCAGTTCTTC. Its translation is CASSTPSHEQFF.

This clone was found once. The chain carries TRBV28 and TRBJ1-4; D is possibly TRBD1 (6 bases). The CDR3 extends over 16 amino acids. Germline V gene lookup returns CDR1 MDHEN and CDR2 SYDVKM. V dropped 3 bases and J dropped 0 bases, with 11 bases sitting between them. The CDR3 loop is CASSFQGTSTNEKLFF. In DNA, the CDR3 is TGTGCCAGCAGTTTTCAGGGGACCTCAACTAATGAAAAACTGTTTTTT.

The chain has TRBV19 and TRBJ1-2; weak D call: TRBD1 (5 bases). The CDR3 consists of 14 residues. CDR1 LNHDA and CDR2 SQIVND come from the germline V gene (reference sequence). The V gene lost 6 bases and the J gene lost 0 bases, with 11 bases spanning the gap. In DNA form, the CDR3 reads TGTGCCAGTAGGGGGCCAGGCTCTAACTATGGCTACACCTTC. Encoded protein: CASRGPGSNYGYTF.

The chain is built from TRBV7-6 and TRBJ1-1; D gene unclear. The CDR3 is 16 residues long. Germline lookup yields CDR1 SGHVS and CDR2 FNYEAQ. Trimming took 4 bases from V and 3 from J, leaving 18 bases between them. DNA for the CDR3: TGTGCCAGCAGCTCCCCTCCAACGGGCGGGGACACTGAAGCTTTCTTT. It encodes CASSSPPTGGDTEAFF.

This CDR3 reads CASSPDRGYGYTF. The CDR3 bases are TGCGCCAGCAGCCCGGACAGGGGCTATGGCTACACCTTC. The chain uses TRBV5-1 and TRBJ1-2; 9 nucleotides align to TRBD1. This CDR3 contains 13 residues. Germline-derived CDR1 and CDR2 are SGHRS and YFSETQ. J was trimmed by 4 bases and V by 4 bases; bases with no gene match: 2.